This TCR beta chain was found in a study of blood T cell repertoires in COVID-19. About the research overall: Whether acute or convalescent, the COVID-19 samples came from the United States, Italy and Spain.

The CDR3 has 18 residues. V lost 5 bases, J lost 0 bases, and 10 bases stayed unmatched. From germline, CDR1 is MNHEY and CDR2 SMNVEV (reference sequence). Authors' processing steps: Nucleated cell counts were estimated from reference gene primer amplification. The table came from immunoSEQ multiplex PCR; TCRdb's copy has only in-frame clones and leaves some out. That table gives V, J and clone size, and the DNA gave D and trimming. Of over 50,000 clones listed, roughly 87% are singletons. Material: peripheral blood. The clonotype comes from a man aged 50-59 years with active COVID-19. The V and J genes are TRBV27 and TRBJ1-5; TRBD1 matches at 10 bases. The DNA for the CDR3 is TGTGCCAGCAGTCCGGGACAGGGGCAGAACCCTAGCAATCAGCCCCAGCATTTT. Translated, it gives CASSPGQGQNPSNQPQHF.